This T cell receptor beta chain was recorded in a study of CD8+CD57+ T cells in acquired aplastic anemia. Points from the study as a whole: Around 27 sequences, all CD8+ CDR3, were shared between patients and controls. No significant patient-versus-control difference appeared in CD8+ Simpson's diversity.

Germline CDR1 LGHNA, CDR2 YSLEER. The CDR3 sequence is 14 residues long. V was trimmed by 5 bases and J by 0 bases, leaving 10 bases between them. To note about this clonotype: Its antigen remains unknown.

Genomic DNA, serving as template, underwent TCR beta VDJ and CDR3 profiling. TCRdb processed the reads anew with MiXCR; each CDR3 protein has one entry. The table shows 100,000 to 130,000 distinct CDR3 sequences, with less than 65% occurring only once. This clonotype originated in a human donor in good health, serving as a control. The sample consisted of sorted CD4+, CD8+, or CD8+CD57+ T cells (not recorded which) from PBMCs. The genes are TRBV4-3 and TRBJ1-1; D not certain. CDR3 DNA: TGCGCCAGCAGCTCCGATTCGATGAACACTGAAGCTTTCTTT. It is translated as CASSSDSMNTEAFF.